A single sample gave rise to the 20 T cell receptor beta chains below, sequenced in a study of PD-1 blockade in classical Hodgkin lymphoma. Time point noted: cycle 4 day 1 (C4D1), after 6 weeks of nivolumab. Exposure to brentuximab vedotin varied, and each patient had relapsed following autologous stem cell transplantation. Generated by immunoSEQ multiplex PCR, the TCRdb table keeps only in-frame clones and is missing some. Of about 19,000 clones in the sample, 76% were seen once. This specimen was peripheral blood mononuclear cells (PBMCs), taken before the fourth cycle of nivolumab. These receptors originate from a human donor with classical Hodgkin lymphoma.

The rearrangement uses TRBV6-1 and TRBJ1-5; D may be TRBD1 (6 bases). CDR1 MNHNS and CDR2 SASEGT come from the germline V gene. The CDR3 has 17 residues. V was shortened by 3 bases and J by 5 bases, with 20 bases between the two germline ends. The CDR3 spells CASSDPWDTLRHQPQHF. The CDR3 nucleotides read TGTGCCAGCAGTGACCCCTGGGACACCCTCCGACATCAGCCCCAGCATTTT.

V usage is TRBV7-9 and J usage is TRBJ2-1; D is possibly TRBD1 or TRBD2 (5 bases each). V was pared by 0 bases and J by 9 bases, with 9 bases between. CDR1 is SEHNR, CDR2 FQNEAQ, per germline (reference sequence). This CDR3 is built from 13 residues. CDR3 DNA: TGTGCCAGCAGCTTAGCGTGGGGGAGTGAGCAGTTCTTC. Protein product: CASSLAWGSEQFF.

This clone was seen once. The chain is built from TRBV7-8 and TRBJ1-1; D not certain. The ends were cut back, 4 bases at V and 4 bases at J, with 16 bases in the middle. CDR1 and CDR2 (germline): SGHVS, FQNEAQ. The CDR3 sequence is 15 residues long. The DNA of the CDR3 is TGTGCCAGCAGCTCCCCCGGTCTGAGTGGCACTGAAGCTTTCTTT. This sequence encodes CASSSPGLSGTEAFF.

The chain uses TRBV19 and TRBJ2-2; D not certain. Trimming cost V 5 bases and J 5 bases, with 12 bases left between them. CDR1 and CDR2 from the germline V gene are LNHDA and SQIVND (reference sequence). The CDR3 sequence is 14 residues long. The DNA of the CDR3 is TGTGCCAGTAGTTTCCTGGACGGGACCGGGGAGCTGTTTTTT. Translation gives CASSFLDGTGELFF.

Here the CDR3 DNA reads TGTGCCAGCAGATTGGACCTGAGCTCTGGAAACACCATATATTTT. It codes for CASRLDLSSGNTIYF. The chain links TRBV2 to TRBJ1-3; D is unclear. Germline V CDR1 and CDR2: SNHLY, FYNNEI. The V gene lost 6 bases and the J gene lost 0 bases, with 12 bases spanning the gap. The CDR3 totals 15 residues. The variable domain in full, completed from reference TRBV2 and TRBJ1-3, reads EPEVTQTPSHQVTQMGQEVILRCVPISNHLYFYWYRQILGQKVEFLVSFYNNEISEKSEIFDDQFSVERPDGSNFTLKIRSTKLEDSAMYFCASRLDLSSGNTIYFGEGSWLTVV.

The chain links TRBV9 to TRBJ2-1; a weak D match, TRBD1 (6 bases). The V and J ends lost 3 bases and 3 bases respectively, with 7 bases between them. Germline values: CDR1 SGDLS, CDR2 YYNGEE. The CDR3 loop spans 13 amino acids. CDR3 residues: CASSGDIYNEQFF. In nucleotides, the CDR3 is TGTGCCAGCAGCGGGGACATCTACAATGAGCAGTTCTTC.

CDR3 sequence (DNA): TGTGCCAGCAGCTCACGACTGGTGGCAAGATTGAGTTCACCCCTCCACTTT. This sequence encodes CASSSRLVARLSSPLHF. This rearrangement joins TRBV11-2 to TRBJ1-6; no definite D call. The germline V and J ends were trimmed by 4 bases and 9 bases, with 22 bases remaining between them. The CDR3 contains 17 residues. Germline-derived CDR1 and CDR2 are SGHAT and FQNNGV.

This sequence joins TRBV6-1 and TRBJ2-2; D is uncertain. The CDR3 consists of 14 residues. V lost 4 bases and J 1 base, leaving 7 bases between the germline ends. The germline V gene encodes CDR1 MNHNS and CDR2 SASEGT. The CDR3 DNA reads TGTGCCAGCAGTGTCGAAAGGAACACCGGGGAGCTGTTTTTT. Amino acids: CASSVERNTGELFF.

The CDR3 region has the DNA TGCGCCAGCAGCCAAGAACGACAGGGGGTCTCTGGCTACACCTTC. Amino acids: CASSQERQGVSGYTF. V gene TRBV4-1 combines with J gene TRBJ1-2; 9 bases match TRBD1. Unmatched junction bases numbered 6, after V lost 0 bases and J lost 7 bases. Per germline, CDR1 MGHRA and CDR2 YSYEKL. The CDR3 is 15 residues long.

The chain couples TRBV19 to TRBJ2-6; D possibly corresponds to TRBD2 (6 bases). This CDR3 has 14 amino acids. Germline lookup yields CDR1 LNHDA and CDR2 SQIVND (reference sequence). V lost 7 bases, J lost 2 bases, and 9 bases lay in between. CDR3 protein: CASKEGTGANVLTF. For the CDR3, the DNA is TGTGCCAGTAAGGAGGGAACTGGGGCCAACGTCCTGACTTTC.

This chain joins TRBV2 and TRBJ1-6, with TRBD1 as a possible D gene (5 bases). Germline V gene sequence: CDR1 SNHLY, CDR2 FYNNEI. The V and J ends lost 11 bases and 1 base respectively, with 9 bases between them. This CDR3 contains 13 residues. CDR3 bases: TGTGCCGGTCAGGGTTCCTATAATTCACCCCTCCACTTT. Protein product: CAGQGSYNSPLHF.

J is TRBJ2-5 and V is TRBV19, with 7 bases lining up with TRBD2. V was clipped by 1 base and J by 3 bases; unmatched bases: 11. From germline, CDR1 is LNHDA and CDR2 SQIVND (reference sequence). This CDR3 has 17 residues. CDR3 sequence reads: CASSIGAGYGLKETQYF. The DNA for the CDR3 is TGTGCCAGTAGTATAGGAGCGGGATACGGCTTAAAAGAGACCCAGTACTTC.

The chain has TRBV7-9 and TRBJ2-2; TRBD2 is a possible D gene (5 bases). V dropped 6 bases and J dropped 0 bases, with 14 bases sitting between them. Germline V gives CDR1 SEHNR, CDR2 FQNEAQ (reference sequence). CDR3 length equals 16 residues. The CDR3 loop is CASRHEAAPNTGELFF. As DNA, the CDR3 is TGTGCCAGCAGACACGAAGCGGCCCCGAACACCGGGGAGCTGTTTTTT.

The rearrangement joins TRBV30 to TRBJ1-2; D is unresolved. Looked up from germline, CDR1 is GTSNPN and CDR2 is SVGIG (reference sequence). The V gene lost 4 bases and the J gene lost 4 bases, with 10 bases spanning the gap. The CDR3 totals 12 residues. CDR3 loop: CAWTRSVYGYTF. The CDR3 coding sequence is TGTGCCTGGACTAGGTCAGTCTATGGCTACACCTTC.

The chain uses TRBV10-1 and TRBJ2-3; D could derive from TRBD1 or TRBD2 (7 bases each). CDR3 length equals 15 residues. V was pared by 3 bases and J by 4 bases, with 14 bases between. Per germline, CDR1 WNHNN and CDR2 SYGVQD (reference sequence). The DNA for the CDR3 is TGCGCCAGCAGTGAATCGGCAGGGGGGGCAGATACGCAGTATTTT. Residues: CASSESAGGADTQYF.

This clone showed up just a few times. The V and J genes are TRBV2 and TRBJ1-1, with a weak D call TRBD1 (5 bases). Per germline, CDR1 SNHLY and CDR2 FYNNEI. This CDR3 comprises 12 residues. The V end was cut by 7 bases, the J end by 4 bases, with 10 bases between. CDR3 sequence reads: CASKRGSTEAFF. The CDR3 region has the DNA TGTGCCAGCAAAAGGGGTTCCACTGAAGCTTTCTTT.

The rearrangement uses TRBV4-2 and TRBJ1-6, with 10 nucleotides matching TRBD1. The CDR3 is 16 residues long. Germline V gene lookup returns CDR1 LGHNA and CDR2 YNFKEQ. Trimming took 5 bases from V and 9 from J; bases not matched to a gene: 10. The CDR3, as DNA: TGTGCCAGCAGCGCCAACCGGGACAGGGGACTTTCACCCCTCCACTTT. It encodes CASSANRDRGLSPLHF.

V gene TRBV7-7 combines with J gene TRBJ2-1; D is unresolved. The length of the CDR3 is 16 residues. Trimming stripped 0 bases from V and 1 base from J, with 10 bases between. Germline V gene sequence: CDR1 SSHAT, CDR2 FNYEAQ (reference sequence). The CDR3 bases are TGTGCCAGCAGCTTAGCATCTGCCGGGTCCTACAATGAGCAGTTCTTC. Its protein product is CASSLASAGSYNEQFF.

The rearrangement joins TRBV2 to TRBJ1-5, with D hard to call. Germline CDR1 is SNHLY and CDR2 is FYNNEI. V was shortened by 0 bases and J by 4 bases, with 7 bases between the two germline ends. This CDR3 comprises 14 residues. CDR3: CASSEARVNQPQHF. The CDR3 nucleotides are TGTGCCAGCAGTGAAGCGCGGGTTAATCAGCCCCAGCATTTT.

V and J are TRBV11-2 and TRBJ2-1; 7 bases match TRBD1. CDR1 is SGHAT, CDR2 FQNNGV, per germline. The CDR3 runs to 15 residues. V was pared by 1 base and J by 9 bases, with 9 bases of the junction left unmatched. Here the CDR3 DNA reads TGTGCCAGCAGCTTAGTAGGGGGCGACCAGGGTGAGCAGTTCTTC. Translating it yields CASSLVGGDQGEQFF.